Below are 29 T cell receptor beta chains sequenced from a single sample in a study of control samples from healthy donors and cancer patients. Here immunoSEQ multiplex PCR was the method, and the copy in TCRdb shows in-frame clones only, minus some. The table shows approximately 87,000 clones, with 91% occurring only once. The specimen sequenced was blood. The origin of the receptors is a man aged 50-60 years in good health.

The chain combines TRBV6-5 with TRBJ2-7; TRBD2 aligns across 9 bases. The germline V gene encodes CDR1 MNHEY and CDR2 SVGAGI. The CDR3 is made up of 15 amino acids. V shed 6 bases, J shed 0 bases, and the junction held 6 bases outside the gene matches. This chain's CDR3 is CASRSSGGSSYEQYF. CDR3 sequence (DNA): TGTGCCAGCAGAAGTAGCGGGGGAAGCTCCTACGAGCAGTACTTC.

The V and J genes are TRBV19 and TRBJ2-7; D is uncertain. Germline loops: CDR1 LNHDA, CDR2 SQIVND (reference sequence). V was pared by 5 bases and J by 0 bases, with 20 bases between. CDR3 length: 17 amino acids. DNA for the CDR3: TGTGCCAGTAGTTTGGGAAAAACCGATATCTACTCCTACGAGCAGTACTTC. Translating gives CASSLGKTDIYSYEQYF.

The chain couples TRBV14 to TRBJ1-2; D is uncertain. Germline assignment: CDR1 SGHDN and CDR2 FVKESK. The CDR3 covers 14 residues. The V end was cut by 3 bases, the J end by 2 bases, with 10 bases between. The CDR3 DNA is TGTGCCAGCAGCCAGTCGAACAGAAACTATGGCTACACCTTC. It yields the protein CASSQSNRNYGYTF.

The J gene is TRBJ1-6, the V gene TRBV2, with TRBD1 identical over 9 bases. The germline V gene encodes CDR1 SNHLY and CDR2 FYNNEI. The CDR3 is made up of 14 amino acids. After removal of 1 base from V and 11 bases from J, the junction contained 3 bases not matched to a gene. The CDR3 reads CASSEEGQGTPLHF. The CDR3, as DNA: TGTGCCAGCAGTGAAGAGGGACAGGGAACACCCCTCCACTTT.

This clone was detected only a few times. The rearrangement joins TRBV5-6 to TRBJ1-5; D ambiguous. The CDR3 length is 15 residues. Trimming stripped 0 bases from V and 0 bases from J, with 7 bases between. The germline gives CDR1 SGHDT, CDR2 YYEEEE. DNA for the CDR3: TGTGCCAGCAGCTTGGACCGCAATAGCAATCAGCCCCAGCATTTT. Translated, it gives CASSLDRNSNQPQHF.

The CDR3 DNA sequence: TGTGCCAGCAAGCTCGAGGGCCTGAACACTGAAGCTTTCTTT. Its protein product is CASKLEGLNTEAFF. The chain is built from TRBV6-5 and TRBJ1-1; unclear D gene. The CDR3 extends over 14 amino acids. Trimming shortened V by 7 bases and J by 0 bases, and 12 bases separated the two germline ends. Looked up from germline, CDR1 is MNHEY and CDR2 is SVGAGI.

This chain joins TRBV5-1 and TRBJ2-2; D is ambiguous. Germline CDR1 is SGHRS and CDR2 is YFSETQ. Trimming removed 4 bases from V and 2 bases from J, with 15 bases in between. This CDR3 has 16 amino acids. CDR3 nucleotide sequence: TGCGCCAGCAGCAAGGCCCGACTCCAAAACACCGGGGAGCTGTTTTTT. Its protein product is CASSKARLQNTGELFF.

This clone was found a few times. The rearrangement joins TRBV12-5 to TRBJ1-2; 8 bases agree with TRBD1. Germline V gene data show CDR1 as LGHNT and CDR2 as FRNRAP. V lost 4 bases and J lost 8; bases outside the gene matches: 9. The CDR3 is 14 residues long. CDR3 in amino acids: CASGSTWTGRGYTF. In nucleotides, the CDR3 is TGTGCTAGTGGTTCCACCTGGACAGGGAGGGGCTACACCTTC.

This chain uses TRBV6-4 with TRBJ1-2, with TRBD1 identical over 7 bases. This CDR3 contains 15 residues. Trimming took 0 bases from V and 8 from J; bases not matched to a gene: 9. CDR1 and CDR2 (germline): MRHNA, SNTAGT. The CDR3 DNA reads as TGTGCCAGCAGTGACTCGTTGACAGGGAGGTACGGCTACACCTTC. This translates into CASSDSLTGRYGYTF.

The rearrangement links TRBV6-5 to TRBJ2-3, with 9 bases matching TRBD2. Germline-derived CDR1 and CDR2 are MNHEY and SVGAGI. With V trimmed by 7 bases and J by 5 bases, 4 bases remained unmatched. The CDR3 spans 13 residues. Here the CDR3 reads CASKRGAGDTQYF. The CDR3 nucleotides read TGTGCCAGCAAGCGGGGGGCCGGAGATACGCAGTATTTT.

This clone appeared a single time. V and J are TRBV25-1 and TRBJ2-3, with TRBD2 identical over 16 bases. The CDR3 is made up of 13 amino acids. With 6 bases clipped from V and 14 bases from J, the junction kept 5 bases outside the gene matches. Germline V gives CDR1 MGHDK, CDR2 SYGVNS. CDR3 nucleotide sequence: TGTGCCAGCAGAGGGACTAGCGGGGGGGGCGGGTATTTT. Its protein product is CASRGTSGGGGYF.

The CDR3 nucleotides read TGTGCCAGCGGACAGGGGAGACCTGAAGCTTTCTTT. Translation: CASGQGRPEAFF. The chain couples TRBV11-2 to TRBJ1-1; 9 bases align to TRBD1. Germline values: CDR1 SGHAT, CDR2 FQNNGV. V lost 8 bases and J lost 6; bases outside the gene matches: 4. The CDR3 runs to 12 residues.

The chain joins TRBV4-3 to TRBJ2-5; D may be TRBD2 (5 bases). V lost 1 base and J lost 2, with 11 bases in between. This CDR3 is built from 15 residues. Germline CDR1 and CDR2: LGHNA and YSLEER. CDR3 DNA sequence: TGCGCCAGCAGCCAAGTGAGGGCTAAGCAAGAGACCCAGTACTTC. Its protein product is CASSQVRAKQETQYF.

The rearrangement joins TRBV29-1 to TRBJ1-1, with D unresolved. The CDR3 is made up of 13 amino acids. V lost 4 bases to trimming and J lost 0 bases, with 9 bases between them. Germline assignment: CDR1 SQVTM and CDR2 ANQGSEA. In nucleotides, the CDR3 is TGCAGCGTTGGGTGGGCGATGAACACTGAAGCTTTCTTT. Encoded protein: CSVGWAMNTEAFF.

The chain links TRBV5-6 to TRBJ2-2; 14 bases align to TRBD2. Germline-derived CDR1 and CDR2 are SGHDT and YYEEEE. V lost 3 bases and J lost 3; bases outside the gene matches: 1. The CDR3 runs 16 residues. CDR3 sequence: CASSWGLAGDTGELFF. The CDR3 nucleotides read TGTGCCAGCAGCTGGGGACTAGCGGGGGACACCGGGGAGCTGTTTTTT. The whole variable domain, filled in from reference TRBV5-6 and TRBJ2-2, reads DAGVTQSPTHLIKTRGQQVTLRCSPKSGHDTVSWYQQALGQGPQFIFQYYEEEERQRGNFPDRFSGHQFPNYSSELNVNALLLGDSALYLCASSWGLAGDTGELFFGEGSRLTVL.

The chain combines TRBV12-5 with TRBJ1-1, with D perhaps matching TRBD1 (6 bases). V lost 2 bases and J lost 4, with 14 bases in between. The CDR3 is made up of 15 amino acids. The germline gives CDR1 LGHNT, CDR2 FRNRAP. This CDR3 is CASGLPRDMSTEAFF. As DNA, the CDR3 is TGTGCTAGTGGTTTGCCTCGGGACATGAGCACTGAAGCTTTCTTT.

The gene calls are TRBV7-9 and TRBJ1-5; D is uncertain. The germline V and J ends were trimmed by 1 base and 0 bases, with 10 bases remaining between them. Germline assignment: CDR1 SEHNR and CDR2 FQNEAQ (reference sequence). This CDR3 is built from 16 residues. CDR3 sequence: CASSLGPRYSNQPQHF. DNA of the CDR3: TGTGCCAGCAGCTTAGGCCCGCGCTATAGCAATCAGCCCCAGCATTTT.

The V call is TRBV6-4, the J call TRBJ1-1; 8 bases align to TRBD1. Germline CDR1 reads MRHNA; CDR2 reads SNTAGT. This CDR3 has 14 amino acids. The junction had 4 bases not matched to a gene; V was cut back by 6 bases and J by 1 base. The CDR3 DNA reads TGTGCCAGCAGAGGACAGGGAGAGAACACTGAAGCTTTCTTT. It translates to CASRGQGENTEAFF.

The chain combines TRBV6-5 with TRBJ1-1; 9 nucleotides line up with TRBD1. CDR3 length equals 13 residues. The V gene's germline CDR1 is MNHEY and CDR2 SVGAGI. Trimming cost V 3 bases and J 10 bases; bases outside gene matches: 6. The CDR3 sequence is CASSYGTGLGAFF. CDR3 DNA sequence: TGTGCCAGCAGTTATGGGACAGGGCTCGGAGCTTTCTTT.

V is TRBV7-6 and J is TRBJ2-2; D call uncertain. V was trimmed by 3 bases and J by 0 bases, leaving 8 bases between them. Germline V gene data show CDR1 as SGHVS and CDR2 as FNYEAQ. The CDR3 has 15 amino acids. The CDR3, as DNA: TGTGCCAGCAGCTTCGGTCCTTCGAACACCGGGGAGCTGTTTTTT. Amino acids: CASSFGPSNTGELFF.

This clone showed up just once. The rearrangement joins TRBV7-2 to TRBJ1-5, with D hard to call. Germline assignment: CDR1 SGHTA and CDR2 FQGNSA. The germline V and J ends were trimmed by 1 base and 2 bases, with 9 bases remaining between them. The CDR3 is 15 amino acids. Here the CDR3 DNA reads TGTGCCAGCAGCTTAGTTTTTAGGGGCAATCAGCCCCAGCATTTT. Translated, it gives CASSLVFRGNQPQHF.

Here the CDR3 DNA reads TGTGCCAGCAGCGGAGGAAGCTCCTATAATTCACCCCTCCACTTT. As protein: CASSGGSSYNSPLHF. V usage is TRBV9 and J usage is TRBJ1-6; D gene ambiguous. The CDR3 is 15 residues long. The germline gives CDR1 SGDLS, CDR2 YYNGEE. Trimming removed 3 bases at V and 0 bases at J, with 7 bases between.

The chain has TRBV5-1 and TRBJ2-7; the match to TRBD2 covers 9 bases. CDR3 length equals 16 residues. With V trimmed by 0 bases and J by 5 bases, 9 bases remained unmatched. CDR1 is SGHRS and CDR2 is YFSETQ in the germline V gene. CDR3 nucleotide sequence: TGCGCCAGCAGCTTGGGCGGGGGGGTGCTTAACGACGAGCAGTACTTC. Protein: CASSLGGGVLNDEQYF.

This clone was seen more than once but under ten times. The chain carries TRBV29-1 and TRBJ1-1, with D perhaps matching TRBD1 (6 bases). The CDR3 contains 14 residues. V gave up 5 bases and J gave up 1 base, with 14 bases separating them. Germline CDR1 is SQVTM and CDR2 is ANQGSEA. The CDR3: CSVLGGTPNTEAFF. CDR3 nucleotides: TGCAGCGTTCTGGGCGGGACACCGAACACTGAAGCTTTCTTT.

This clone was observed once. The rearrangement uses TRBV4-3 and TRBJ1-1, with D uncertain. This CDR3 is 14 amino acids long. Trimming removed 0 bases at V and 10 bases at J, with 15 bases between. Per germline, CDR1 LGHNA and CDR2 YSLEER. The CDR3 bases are TGCGCCAGCAGCCAAGATAAGGGTATGCGCGGAGCTTTCTTT. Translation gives CASSQDKGMRGAFF.

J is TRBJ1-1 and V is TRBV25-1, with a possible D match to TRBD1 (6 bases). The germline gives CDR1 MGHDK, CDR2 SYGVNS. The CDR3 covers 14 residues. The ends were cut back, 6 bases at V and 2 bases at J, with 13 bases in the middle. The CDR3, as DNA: TGTGCCAGCAGGGGGCAAGGGGGAAACACTGAAGCTTTCTTT. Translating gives CASRGQGGNTEAFF.

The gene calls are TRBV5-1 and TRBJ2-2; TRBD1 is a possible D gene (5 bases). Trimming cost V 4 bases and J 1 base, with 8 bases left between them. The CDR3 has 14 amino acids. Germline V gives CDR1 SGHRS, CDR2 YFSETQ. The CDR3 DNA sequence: TGCGCCAGCAGCAGCAGGGTGAACACCGGGGAGCTGTTTTTT. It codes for CASSSRVNTGELFF.

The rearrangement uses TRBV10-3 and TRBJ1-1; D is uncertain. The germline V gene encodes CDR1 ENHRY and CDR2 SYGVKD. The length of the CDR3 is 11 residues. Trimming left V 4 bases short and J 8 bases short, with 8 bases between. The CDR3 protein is CAISGTGEAFF. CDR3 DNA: TGTGCCATCAGTGGGACGGGAGAAGCTTTCTTT.

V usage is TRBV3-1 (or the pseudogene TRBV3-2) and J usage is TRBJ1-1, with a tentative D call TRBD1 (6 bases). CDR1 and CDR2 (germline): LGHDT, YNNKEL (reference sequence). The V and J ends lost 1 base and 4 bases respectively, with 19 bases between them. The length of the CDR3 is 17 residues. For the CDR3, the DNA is TGTGCCAGCAGCCAAGTCGTTGGGAGGGGAGGGGGCACTGAAGCTTTCTTT. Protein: CASSQVVGRGGGTEAFF.